This TCR beta chain was identified in a study of OX40 agonist ivuxolimab in advanced cancers. Study-wide context: Patients enrolled in dose escalation were diagnosed with hepatocellular carcinoma, melanoma, renal cell or head and neck cancer. Partial responses were achieved by three patients, one with hepatocellular carcinoma and two with cutaneous melanoma.

TCRdb's copy holds only in-frame clones and misses some; the assay was immunoSEQ multiplex PCR. The repertoire holds tens of thousands of clones, with about 81% as singletons. This clone was detected a few times. Its antigen is undetermined. Study-level points and caveats: Average numbers of expanded clones were greater in CD8+ T cells than in CD4+.

Specimen: CD4+ or CD8+ T cells sorted from blood, collected in a trial of the OX40 agonist ivuxolimab. This sequence originates from an adult with an advanced solid tumor such as melanoma, head and neck, liver or kidney cancer.

The CDR3 nucleotides are TGCGCCAGCAGCTCGGTAACAGGGGTCCAAAACATTCAGTACTTC. Protein sequence: CASSSVTGVQNIQYF. The chain carries TRBV5-1 and TRBJ2-4; 7 bases agree with TRBD1. This CDR3 has 15 residues. With 3 bases clipped from V and 5 bases from J, the junction kept 8 bases outside the gene matches. Germline V gene data show CDR1 as SGHRS and CDR2 as YFSETQ.